This T cell receptor beta chain emerged from a study of blood T cells in healthy people across ages. Study-level results: Conclusively comparing naive with antigen-experienced cells was impossible with unsorted PBMCs. There was no known CMV status for donors, so expanded clonotype changes were possibly confounded.

This clonotype has just a few counts. Its antigen is still unknown. Combining a sample-barcoded 5' primer with a J-beta primer mix, a second PCR ran for about 7 to 12 cycles. MiXCR, applied by TCRdb to the 5' RACE reads, yields one record per CDR3 protein. The sample records about 570,000 distinct CDR3 sequences, roughly a quarter being singletons. Trimming shortened V by 4 bases and J by 7 bases, and 10 bases separated the two germline ends. This CDR3 comprises 13 residues. This sample also appeared in a second study, on T cells of mothers and their children.

What was sequenced was blood. The chain employs TRBV12-3 or TRBV12-4 and TRBJ1-4; no reliable D call. The clonotype originates from a boy aged 2-9 years in good health. CDR3 loop: CASSSSGPEKLFF. The CDR3 DNA is TGTGCCAGCAGTTCATCGGGCCCTGAAAAACTGTTTTTT.